This T cell receptor beta chain was identified in a study of response to subunit inactivated influenza vaccine. The table lists this clonotype with many counts. TCRdb redid the calling of the RT-PCR reads with MiXCR, one entry per CDR3 protein. The sample includes almost 600,000 distinct CDR3 sequences, 14% of them seen just once. V was pared by 4 bases and J by 3 bases, with 12 bases between. CDR3 length: 14 amino acids. Per the germline V gene, CDR1 is SGHTA and CDR2 is FQGNSA. The sequences come from PBMCs from blood, collected roughly 12 days after vaccination. The receptor was isolated from a man over 45 who received an inactivated influenza vaccine. V gene TRBV7-2 combines with J gene TRBJ1-2; D might be TRBD1 (6 bases). CDR3 protein: CASSSTGKYYGYTF. DNA of the CDR3: TGTGCCAGCAGCTCCACAGGGAAATACTATGGCTACACCTTC. Using reference TRBV7-2 and TRBJ1-2 for the parts outside the CDR3, the full variable domain is GAGVSQSPSNKVTEKGKDVELRCDPISGHTALYWYRQSLGQGLEFLIYFQGNSAPDKSGLPSDRFSAERTGGSVSTLTIQRTQQEDSAVYLCASSSTGKYYGYTFGSGTRLTVV.